The T cell receptor beta chain under discussion was sequenced for a study of blood T cells in healthy people across ages. In this sample, this clonotype turned up a few times. The germline gene is not matched at one end of the junction; a read error may be the cause. The CDR3 sequence is 15 residues long. Germline-derived CDR1 and CDR2 are DFQATT and SNEGSKA (reference sequence). Sample-barcoded 5' priming and a J-beta primer mix drove a second PCR of 7 to 11 cycles. In TCRdb, the 5' RACE reads were re-called with MiXCR into one record per CDR3 protein. Of about 1.6 million distinct CDR3 sequences in the sample, almost 35% are singletons; the top ten hold 10% to 12%.

The sequencing sample was made of blood. This receptor was identified in a woman in her thirties in good health. V is TRBV20-1 and J is TRBJ2-1; TRBD2 is a possible D gene (7 bases). CDR3 nucleotides: TGCAGTCCTAGGTTACAGGGAGGGCTTGGGAATGAGCAGTTCTTC. Its protein is CSPRLQGGLGNEQFF.